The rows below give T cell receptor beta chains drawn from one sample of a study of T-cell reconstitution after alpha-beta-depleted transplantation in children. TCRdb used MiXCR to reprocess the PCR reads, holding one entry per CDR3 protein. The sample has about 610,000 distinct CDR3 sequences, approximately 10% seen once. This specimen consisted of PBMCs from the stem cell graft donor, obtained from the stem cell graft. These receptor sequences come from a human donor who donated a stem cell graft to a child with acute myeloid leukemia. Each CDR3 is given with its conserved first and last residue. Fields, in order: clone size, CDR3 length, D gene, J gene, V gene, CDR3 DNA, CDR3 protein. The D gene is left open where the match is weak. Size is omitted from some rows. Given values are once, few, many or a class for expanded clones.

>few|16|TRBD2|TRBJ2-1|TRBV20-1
TGCAGTGCTAGAGATTGGCTAGCGGGAGGGCCCAATGAGCAGTTCTTC
CSARDWLAGGPNEQFF
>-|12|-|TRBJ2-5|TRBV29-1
TGCAGCGTTGACCAGAGACAAGAGACCCAGTACTTC
CSVDQRQETQYF
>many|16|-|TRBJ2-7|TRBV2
TGTGCCAGCAGCCCTCAACTCGCAACCTTTATTGACGAGCAGTACTTC
CASSPQLATFIDEQYF
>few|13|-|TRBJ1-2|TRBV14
-
CASSQGSFGAGAF
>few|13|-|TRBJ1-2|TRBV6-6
TGTGCCAGCGTCAGACACTCTAACTATGGCTACACCTTC
CASVRHSNYGYTF
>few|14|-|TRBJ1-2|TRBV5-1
TGCGCCAGCAGCCTTACCACAGGGACCTATGGCTACACCTTC
CASSLTTGTYGYTF
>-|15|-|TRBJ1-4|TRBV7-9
TGTGCCAGCAGCTTACAAGTGTGGGGTAATGAAAAACTGTTTTTT
CASSLQVWGNEKLFF
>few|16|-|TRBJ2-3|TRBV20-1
TGCAGTGCTAGAGATCTAGGTTATGGTACGAGGGATACGCAGTATTTT
CSARDLGYGTRDTQYF
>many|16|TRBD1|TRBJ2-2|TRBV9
TGTGCCAGCAGCGGTCTACAGGGGGCGCTCCCCGGGGAGCTGTTTTTT
CASSGLQGALPGELFF
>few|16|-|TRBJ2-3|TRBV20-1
TGCAGTGCTGGCGAAATGGTAGCGGCTCGCACAGATACGCAGTATTTT
CSAGEMVAARTDTQYF
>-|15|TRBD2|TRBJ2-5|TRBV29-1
TGCAGCGTTTTTGGGACTAGCGGGACCCAAGAGACCCAGTACTTC
CSVFGTSGTQETQYF
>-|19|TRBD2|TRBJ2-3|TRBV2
TGTGCCAGCAGTCCCGCGTTAGCGGGATCCTCTACTAGCACAGATACGCAGTATTTT
CASSPALAGSSTSTDTQYF
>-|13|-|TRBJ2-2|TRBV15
TGTGCCACCAAACCTGGCCCAGCCGGGGAGCTGTTTTTT
CATKPGPAGELFF
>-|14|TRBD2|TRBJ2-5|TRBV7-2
TGTGCCAGCAGCTTCCTTAGCGGGGGAGAGACCCAGTACTTC
CASSFLSGGETQYF
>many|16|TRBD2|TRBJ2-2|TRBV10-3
TGTGCCATCAGTGAGTCAACTAGCGGGAGGCCCGGGGAGCTGTTTTTT
CAISESTSGRPGELFF
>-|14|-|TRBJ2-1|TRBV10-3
TGTGCCATCAGTGGGGGGGGACAATACAATGAGCAGTTCTTC
CAISGGGQYNEQFF
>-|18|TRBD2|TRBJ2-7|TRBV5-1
TGCGCCAGCAGCTCGGGACTAGCGGGAGGGCCTGAGTCCTACGAGCAGTACTTC
CASSSGLAGGPESYEQYF
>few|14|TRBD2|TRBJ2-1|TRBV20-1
TGCAGTGCGTCGGGACTAGCGGTTTACAATGAGCAGTTCTTC
CSASGLAVYNEQFF
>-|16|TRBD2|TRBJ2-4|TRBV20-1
TGCTGTGCTAGAGAAGGTAGCGGGAGTGGGAAAAACATTCAGTACTTC
CCAREGSGSGKNIQYF
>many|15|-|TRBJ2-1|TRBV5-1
TGCGCCAGCACTTTGGGGCTTATAAAAGCCAATGAGCAGTTCTTC
CASTLGLIKANEQFF
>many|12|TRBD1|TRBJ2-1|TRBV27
TGTGCCAGCAGTTACAGGGGTGGTGAGCAGTTCTTC
CASSYRGGEQFF